The clone carrying this T cell receptor beta chain was found many times. In the source study's methods: Reference gene primer amplification in the assay estimated nucleated cell counts. Sequenced by immunoSEQ multiplex PCR; TCRdb stores in-frame clones only, minus some. D and trimming were read from the DNA, whereas the V and J calls and clone size are those reported in that table. The sample lists 350,000 to 550,000 clones; roughly 90% were seen once. The sample originates from a study of blood T cell repertoires in COVID-19. The wider study: The samples span acute and convalescent COVID-19 from the United States, Italy and Spain. The cDNA or gDNA used as material had been derived from T cells, B-cell-depleted T cells, or PBMCs.

V dropped 4 bases and J dropped 4 bases, with 22 bases sitting between them. Germline CDR1 is PRHDT and CDR2 is FYEKMQ (reference sequence). The CDR3 totals 17 residues. The sequenced sample was peripheral blood. The TCR comes from a woman between 25 and 40 years old with acute or convalescent COVID-19. The chain carries TRBV13 and TRBJ2-5; perhaps TRBD1 as D (6 bases). The CDR3 region has the DNA TGTGCCAGCAGCTCGCGCTCGACTTCAGGGGTGCCAGAGACCCAGTACTTC. Protein product: CASSSRSTSGVPETQYF.